A selection of T cell receptor beta chains follows, all from one sample in a study of T cell changes during pregnancy in multiple sclerosis. The data were produced by immunoSEQ multiplex PCR, yet TCRdb's version contains in-frame clones alone and is incomplete. The profile covers roughly 50,000 clones, with 85% to 95% appearing a single time and roughly 0.23% taken by the ten largest. The sample in question was CD4+ T cells from peripheral blood mononuclear cells, obtained in the third trimester of pregnancy. These receptors all come from a female donor with multiple sclerosis, enrolled in a pregnancy study. CDR3s include the opening cysteine and the closing phenylalanine or tryptophan. The order of the fields is D gene, clone size, J gene, V gene, CDR3 protein, CDR3 DNA. The D gene is left open where the match is weak. The listing skips clone size in some rows; elsewhere it reads once, few, many or a size class.

d_call: -
clone_size: -
j_call: TRBJ2-7
v_call: TRBV10-3
cdr3_aa: CAISEVDRWYEQYF
cdr3_nt: TGTGCCATCAGTGAGGTTGACAGATGGTACGAGCAGTACTTC

d_call: -
clone_size: -
j_call: TRBJ2-5
v_call: TRBV2
cdr3_aa: CASRLGPGETQYF
cdr3_nt: TGTGCCAGCAGGCTGGGCCCTGGTGAGACCCAGTACTTC

d_call: TRBD1
clone_size: once
j_call: TRBJ1-2
v_call: TRBV5-4
cdr3_aa: CASSLPAGQNYGYTF
cdr3_nt: TGTGCCAGCAGCCTCCCGGCGGGACAGAACTATGGCTACACCTTC

d_call: TRBD1
clone_size: -
j_call: TRBJ1-2
v_call: TRBV28
cdr3_aa: CASRDREGSSYGYTF
cdr3_nt: TGTGCCAGCCGGGACAGGGAAGGTAGTAGCTATGGCTACACCTTC

d_call: -
clone_size: once
j_call: TRBJ1-6
v_call: TRBV6-4
cdr3_aa: CASSDGGASSPLHF
cdr3_nt: TGTGCCAGCAGTGACGGGGGGGCCAGTTCACCCCTCCACTTT

d_call: TRBD2
clone_size: -
j_call: TRBJ2-1
v_call: TRBV6-5
cdr3_aa: CASSYSRTSGGTEQFF
cdr3_nt: TGTGCCAGCAGTTACTCTCGGACTAGCGGGGGAACCGAGCAGTTCTTC

d_call: TRBD2
clone_size: -
j_call: TRBJ2-6
v_call: TRBV19
cdr3_aa: CASSIRGGSGANVLTF
cdr3_nt: TGTGCCAGTAGTATAAGGGGAGGGTCTGGGGCCAACGTCCTGACTTTC

d_call: TRBD1
clone_size: -
j_call: TRBJ1-4
v_call: TRBV7-9
cdr3_aa: CASSPPGQGNEKLFF
cdr3_nt: TGTGCCAGCAGCCCCCCGGGACAGGGGAATGAAAAACTGTTTTTT

d_call: TRBD1
clone_size: few
j_call: TRBJ1-2
v_call: TRBV6-5
cdr3_aa: CASSFAGTGAGYTF
cdr3_nt: TGTGCCAGCAGTTTTGCCGGGACAGGGGCTGGCTACACCTTC

d_call: -
clone_size: -
j_call: TRBJ2-7
v_call: TRBV6-5
cdr3_aa: CASSRTPQGEQYF
cdr3_nt: TGTGCCAGCAGCCGAACCCCGCAGGGCGAGCAGTACTTC

d_call: TRBD1
clone_size: -
j_call: TRBJ2-1
v_call: TRBV28
cdr3_aa: CASSFRDSRLNEQFF
cdr3_nt: TGTGCCAGCAGTTTCCGGGACAGCCGACTTAATGAGCAGTTCTTC

d_call: -
clone_size: -
j_call: TRBJ2-3
v_call: TRBV7-9
cdr3_aa: CASSISTDTQYF
cdr3_nt: TGTGCCAGCAGCATAAGCACAGATACGCAGTATTTT

d_call: -
clone_size: -
j_call: TRBJ1-2
v_call: TRBV2
cdr3_aa: CASRGREANYGYTF
cdr3_nt: TGTGCCAGCAGAGGACGGGAAGCTAACTATGGCTACACCTTC

d_call: -
clone_size: -
j_call: TRBJ2-1
v_call: TRBV25-1
cdr3_aa: CASSRYNEQFF
cdr3_nt: TGTGCCAGCAGCCGTTACAATGAGCAGTTCTTC

d_call: -
clone_size: -
j_call: TRBJ1-1
v_call: TRBV2
cdr3_aa: CASRIGFRDDTEAFF
cdr3_nt: TGTGCCAGCAGGATAGGGTTCAGGGATGACACTGAAGCTTTCTTT

d_call: TRBD2
clone_size: -
j_call: TRBJ2-3
v_call: TRBV6-1
cdr3_aa: CASSGLTSPGTQYF
cdr3_nt: TGTGCCAGCAGCGGACTGACTAGCCCGGGTACGCAGTATTTT

d_call: TRBD1
clone_size: -
j_call: TRBJ2-1
v_call: TRBV5-1
cdr3_aa: CASSGRTGGTYNEQFF
cdr3_nt: TGCGCCAGCAGCGGCCGGACAGGAGGAACCTACAATGAGCAGTTCTTC

d_call: TRBD2
clone_size: -
j_call: TRBJ2-7
v_call: TRBV18
cdr3_aa: CASSQELAGSYEQYF
cdr3_nt: TGTGCCAGCTCACAAGAACTAGCGGGGTCCTACGAGCAGTACTTC

d_call: TRBD2
clone_size: -
j_call: TRBJ2-5
v_call: TRBV29-1
cdr3_aa: CSVAPAGVRETQYF
cdr3_nt: TGCAGCGTTGCCCCAGCGGGGGTTAGAGAGACCCAGTACTTC

d_call: -
clone_size: -
j_call: TRBJ2-7
v_call: TRBV10-1
cdr3_aa: CASSARGFGDEQYF
cdr3_nt: TGCGCCAGCAGTGCGCGAGGGTTCGGCGACGAGCAGTACTTC

d_call: -
clone_size: -
j_call: TRBJ2-2
v_call: TRBV4-2
cdr3_aa: CASSQSGVVNTGELFF
cdr3_nt: TGTGCCAGCAGCCAGTCGGGGGTAGTAAACACCGGGGAGCTGTTTTTT

d_call: -
clone_size: -
j_call: TRBJ1-4
v_call: TRBV18
cdr3_aa: CASSPRQGLGEKLFF
cdr3_nt: TGTGCCAGCTCACCACGTCAGGGACTAGGTGAAAAACTGTTTTTT

d_call: -
clone_size: -
j_call: TRBJ1-1
v_call: TRBV29-1
cdr3_aa: CSVDRGVWTEAFF
cdr3_nt: TGCAGCGTTGATCGGGGGGTTTGGACTGAAGCTTTCTTT

d_call: TRBD2
clone_size: -
j_call: TRBJ2-7
v_call: TRBV9
cdr3_aa: CASSVVGLAGDEQYF
cdr3_nt: TGTGCCAGCAGCGTAGTAGGTCTAGCGGGGGACGAGCAGTACTTC

d_call: TRBD1
clone_size: -
j_call: TRBJ2-5
v_call: TRBV5-5
cdr3_aa: CASSGRQGLGNSETQYF
cdr3_nt: TGTGCCAGCAGCGGGAGACAGGGGTTGGGGAACTCAGAGACCCAGTACTTC

d_call: -
clone_size: -
j_call: TRBJ1-1
v_call: TRBV15
cdr3_aa: CATSKARGNTEAFF
cdr3_nt: TGTGCCACCAGCAAAGCCCGGGGGAACACTGAAGCTTTCTTT

d_call: -
clone_size: -
j_call: TRBJ2-7
v_call: TRBV7-2
cdr3_aa: CASSLTVGSYEQYF
cdr3_nt: TGTGCCAGCAGCTTAACTGTCGGGAGCTACGAGCAGTACTTC

d_call: -
clone_size: few
j_call: TRBJ2-1
v_call: TRBV19
cdr3_aa: CAVRGQGENEQFF
cdr3_nt: TGTGCCGTCCGGGGGCAGGGGGAAAATGAGCAGTTCTTC

d_call: -
clone_size: -
j_call: TRBJ2-2
v_call: TRBV5-4
cdr3_aa: CASSADKNTGELFF
cdr3_nt: TGTGCCAGCAGCGCGGACAAGAACACCGGGGAGCTGTTTTTT

d_call: -
clone_size: -
j_call: TRBJ1-1
v_call: TRBV7-9
cdr3_aa: CASSRPAGGNTEAFF
cdr3_nt: TGTGCCAGCAGCCGACCCGCGGGCGGGAACACTGAAGCTTTCTTT

d_call: TRBD2
clone_size: -
j_call: TRBJ2-3
v_call: TRBV28
cdr3_aa: CAIHPQWGGGTDTQYF
cdr3_nt: TGTGCCATCCACCCCCAGTGGGGGGGAGGCACAGATACGCAGTATTTT

d_call: -
clone_size: -
j_call: TRBJ2-7
v_call: TRBV20-1
cdr3_aa: CSASGGPEQYF
cdr3_nt: TGCAGTGCTTCGGGGGGCCCCGAGCAGTACTTC

d_call: TRBD1
clone_size: -
j_call: TRBJ1-4
v_call: TRBV5-1
cdr3_aa: CASSSETLGGFNEKLFF
cdr3_nt: TGCGCCAGCAGCTCCGAGACCTTAGGGGGCTTTAATGAAAAACTGTTTTTT

d_call: TRBD1
clone_size: -
j_call: TRBJ1-2
v_call: TRBV7-9
cdr3_aa: CASSSDRGYGYTF
cdr3_nt: TGTGCCAGCAGCTCGGACAGGGGCTATGGCTACACCTTC

d_call: -
clone_size: -
j_call: TRBJ2-1
v_call: TRBV15
cdr3_aa: CATSRARNEQFF
cdr3_nt: TGTGCCACCAGCAGAGCCCGGAATGAGCAGTTCTTC